The rows below give T cell receptor beta chains drawn from one sample of a study of blood T cell repertoires in COVID-19. This table comes from immunoSEQ multiplex PCR, and its TCRdb copy is limited to in-frame clones, with some not included. This table has around 160,000 clones, around 89% appearing once. Sequences were obtained from peripheral blood. These TCRs come from a man aged 55 to 70 with acute or convalescent COVID-19. Both conserved end residues are part of each CDR3. The D gene is left open where the match is weak. A row's size may be missing; if present it is once, few, many or a size class.

j_gene	v_gene	d_gene	len	abundance	CDR3nt	CDR3aa
TRBJ1-3	TRBV18	TRBD1	16	once	TGTGCCAGCTCATCACAGGGGGCCCTCTCTGGAAACACCATATATTTT	CASSSQGALSGNTIYF
TRBJ1-5	TRBV25-1	NA	15	NA	TGTGCCAGCAGTCCCCCGGGAGTATACAATCAGCCCCAGCATTTT	CASSPPGVYNQPQHF
TRBJ2-3	TRBV6-6	TRBD2	16	NA	TGTGCCAGCAGTTCTCCGGGACTAGCGGGCACAGATACGCAGTATTTT	CASSSPGLAGTDTQYF
TRBJ1-6	TRBV9	NA	14	NA	TGTGCCAGCAGCTCTCGGGGAGGGGATTCACCCCTCCACTTT	CASSSRGGDSPLHF
TRBJ2-7	TRBV7-9	TRBD2	15	NA	TGTGCCAGCAGCTTATTTGATAGCGGGGACTACGAGCAGTACTTC	CASSLFDSGDYEQYF
TRBJ1-4	TRBV24-1	NA	14	NA	TGTGCCACCAGCCTTAGGGGTACGGTTGAAAAACTGTTTTTT	CATSLRGTVEKLFF
TRBJ1-5	TRBV6-5	NA	14	NA	TGTGCCACCGAAGCGGTAGTTACAAATCAGCCCCAGCATTTT	CATEAVVTNQPQHF
TRBJ1-1	TRBV5-6	NA	17	NA	TGTGCCAGCAGCCCCTTAGGGTGGCGGGGACTGAACACTGAAGCTTTCTTT	CASSPLGWRGLNTEAFF
TRBJ2-3	TRBV5-1	TRBD1	15	NA	TGCGCCAGCAGCCCAGGGGGACAGGGTTCAGATACGCAGTATTTT	CASSPGGQGSDTQYF
TRBJ1-2	TRBV24-1	NA	12	once	TGTGCCACCAGTGATTTTCGGGGGTCCTACACCTTC	CATSDFRGSYTF
TRBJ1-1	TRBV19	NA	17	NA	TGTGCCAGTAGTATAGGTCCCGGCAGGGCGGTGAACACTGAAGCTTTCTTT	CASSIGPGRAVNTEAFF
TRBJ2-2	TRBV2	NA	14	NA	TGTGCCAGCAGTACCGGGACAAACACCGGGGAGCTGTTTTTT	CASSTGTNTGELFF
TRBJ1-3	TRBV7-2	TRBD1	16	NA	TGTGCCAGCAGCTTAACTGGGACAGGGACTGGAAACACCATATATTTT	CASSLTGTGTGNTIYF
TRBJ1-3	TRBV5-1	TRBD1	17	NA	TGCGCCAGCAGCTTGCTACAGGGGGTTTACTCTGGAAACACCATATATTTT	CASSLLQGVYSGNTIYF
TRBJ2-3	TRBV30	TRBD2	21	NA	TGTGCCTGGAGTGTATCTCGTTTCAGACTAGCGGGAAAAACTAGCACAGATACGCAGTATTTT	CAWSVSRFRLAGKTSTDTQYF
TRBJ2-2	TRBV5-5	TRBD1	15	few	TGTGCCAGCAGCCCCGGGACAGAGAACACCGGGGAGCTGTTTTTT	CASSPGTENTGELFF
TRBJ1-4	TRBV12-3/TRBV12-4	NA	11	NA	TGTGCCAGCAGCACAAATGAAAAACTGTTTTTT	CASSTNEKLFF
TRBJ1-2	TRBV6-5	TRBD1	14	NA	TGTGCCAGCAGAGCCGGGACAGGGGGCTATGGCTACACCTTC	CASRAGTGGYGYTF
TRBJ1-4	TRBV12-3/TRBV12-4	NA	13	once	TGTGCCAGCAGTTTATACAGGGATGAAAAACTGTTTTTT	CASSLYRDEKLFF
TRBJ2-7	TRBV7-2	NA	14	NA	TGTGCCAGCAGCTCGGGGGGCGCCTCCTACGAGCAGTACTTC	CASSSGGASYEQYF
TRBJ1-5	TRBV19	NA	15	once	TGTGCCAGTCGACACAACCCAGGGAGCAATCAGCCCCAGCATTTT	CASRHNPGSNQPQHF
TRBJ1-5	TRBV28	TRBD1	14	NA	TGTGCCAGCAGTTTACCGACAGGGAATCAGCCCCAGCATTTT	CASSLPTGNQPQHF
TRBJ2-7	TRBV10-3	TRBD2	15	NA	TGTGCCATCAGTGAGGGACTAGCGGGACCATACGAGCAGTACTTC	CAISEGLAGPYEQYF
TRBJ1-2	TRBV30	TRBD1	12	NA	TGTGCCTGGAGTAGAGGGGACAGAAACCTTCTCTTC	CAWSRGDRNLLF
TRBJ1-6	TRBV11-2	NA	13	NA	TGTGCCAGCAGCCAACAGGGTGTTTCACCCCTCCACTTT	CASSQQGVSPLHF
TRBJ1-1	TRBV6-5	NA	13	NA	TGTGCCAGCAGCCAAAACGGGAACACTGAAGCTTTCTTT	CASSQNGNTEAFF
TRBJ2-2	TRBV24-1	NA	14	NA	TGTGCCACCAGCCCCGGGACAACTACCGGGGAGCTGTTTTTT	CATSPGTTTGELFF
TRBJ2-7	TRBV27	TRBD1	14	NA	TGTGCCAGCAGCCCGACAGGGGGTGGCAACGAGCAGTACTTC	CASSPTGGGNEQYF
TRBJ2-3	TRBV19	TRBD2	15	NA	TGTGCCAGTAGTACTAAGCGGGGGAGCACAGATACGCAGTATTTT	CASSTKRGSTDTQYF